What follows are 27 T cell receptor beta chains derived from one specimen sequenced in a study of human T cells and chemical hapten exposure. It was from unfractionated whole blood that total RNA was extracted. TCRdb recomputed calls from the 5' RACE reads with MiXCR, one row per CDR3 protein. The table shows 65,000 to 95,000 distinct CDR3 sequences, with more than 7% occurring only once. These receptors were taken from a male donor in good health.

This clonotype was observed a few times. The CDR3 here is CASSFGTGANYGYTF. The DNA for the CDR3 is TGTGCCAGCAGTTTCGGGACAGGGGCTAACTATGGCTACACCTTC. V is TRBV12-3 or TRBV12-4 and J is TRBJ1-2, with 10 bases fitting TRBD1. The CDR3 runs to 15 residues. The ends lost 3 bases at V and 0 bases at J; junction bases unmatched: 1.

This clonotype came up a few times. The chain couples TRBV2 to TRBJ2-7; D possibly corresponds to TRBD1 (6 bases). This CDR3 region has 14 residues. Trimming removed 6 bases from V and 0 bases from J, with 12 bases in between. CDR1 and CDR2 from the germline V gene are SNHLY and FYNNEI. The CDR3 here is CASRVDRSSYEQYF. CDR3 DNA sequence: TGTGCCAGCAGGGTAGACAGGAGCTCCTACGAGCAGTACTTC.

This clonotype occurred many times. The chain uses TRBV10-2 and TRBJ1-4, with a weak D call TRBD1 (5 bases). The CDR3 runs to 14 residues. V gave up 6 bases and J gave up 7 bases, with 15 bases separating them. CDR1 and CDR2 (germline): WSHSY, SAAADI. The CDR3 here is CASRNRTPAEKLFF. CDR3 nucleotide sequence: TGCGCCAGCAGGAACAGGACGCCGGCTGAAAAACTGTTTTTT.

The CDR3 sequence is CASSLVAGVHNEQFF. The CDR3 DNA follows: TGTGCCAGCAGCTTGGTGGCGGGGGTACACAATGAGCAGTTCTTC. This chain links TRBV5-6 with TRBJ2-1; 7 bases map to TRBD2. Germline V CDR1 and CDR2: SGHDT, YYEEEE. The ends lost 0 bases at V and 5 bases at J; junction bases unmatched: 5. This CDR3 is built from 15 residues.

This clonotype was observed a handful of times. The V and J genes are TRBV6-5 and TRBJ1-1; D is possibly TRBD1 (6 bases). CDR1 and CDR2 from the germline V gene are MNHEY and SVGAGI. Deletions cut 8 bases from V and 1 base from J, with 17 bases between. The CDR3 is 15 amino acids. The CDR3 DNA reads TGTGCCAGCCGCGGGGCAGGGGTTTCGAACACTGAAGCTTTCTTT. Translated: CASRGAGVSNTEAFF.

This clonotype was recorded at least ten times. This sequence joins TRBV15 and TRBJ2-3; 7 nucleotides match TRBD1. Germline CDR1 and CDR2: LNHNV and YYDKDF (reference sequence). The CDR3 spans 17 residues. The V gene end was trimmed by 1 base and the J gene end by 2 bases; junction bases not matched to a gene: 9. CDR3 in DNA: TGTGCCACCAGCAGAGGTTCCCGGGACAGCTTCACAGATACGCAGTATTTT. Protein sequence: CATSRGSRDSFTDTQYF.

This chain uses TRBV7-2 with TRBJ1-1, with no clear D. V was shortened by 5 bases and J by 8 bases, with 15 bases between the two germline ends. This CDR3 contains 13 residues. CDR1 and CDR2 from the germline V gene are SGHTA and FQGNSA. The CDR3 DNA reads as TGTGCCAGCAGCCGCTCCTTGGCGGCCGAAGCTTTCTTT. Protein sequence: CASSRSLAAEAFF.

This clonotype showed up just a few times. The gene calls are TRBV5-1 and TRBJ2-5; weak D call: TRBD1 (6 bases). The CDR3 runs to 12 residues. Between the trimmed V and J ends, which lost 4 bases and 5 bases, there was a span of 9 bases. Per germline, CDR1 SGHRS and CDR2 YFSETQ. The CDR3 region has the DNA TGCGCCAGCAGCGGGGGCCTTGAGACCCAGTACTTC. Translated: CASSGGLETQYF.

In its sample, this clonotype was seen a few times. CDR3 in DNA: TGCAGTGCTGGACTCAGGGTATCGGGAAGCTATGGCTACACCTTC. Protein sequence: CSAGLRVSGSYGYTF. The chain carries TRBV20-1 and TRBJ1-2, with D possibly being TRBD1 (5 bases). CDR1 is DFQATT, CDR2 SNEGSKA, per germline (reference sequence). The CDR3 extends over 15 amino acids. The germline V and J ends were trimmed by 5 bases and 4 bases, with 20 bases remaining between them.

The rearrangement links TRBV5-4 to TRBJ2-7, with 7 bases that match TRBD2. The V gene's germline CDR1 is SGHNT and CDR2 YYREEE (reference sequence). The CDR3 extends over 14 amino acids. V was clipped by 0 bases and J by 7 bases; unmatched bases: 7. CDR3 sequence (DNA): TGTGCCAGCAGCTTGGAGGGAGGGCCTCGAGAGCAGTACTTC. Protein product: CASSLEGGPREQYF. The full variable domain, rest sourced from reference TRBV5-4 and TRBJ2-7, is ETGVTQSPTHLIKTRGQQVTLRCSSQSGHNTVSWYQQALGQGPQFIFQYYREEENGRGNFPPRFSGLQFPNYSSELNVNALELDDSALYLCASSLEGGPREQYFGPGTRLTVT.

V and J are TRBV5-6 and TRBJ1-1, with TRBD1 matching over 9 bases. CDR3 length: 15 amino acids. V lost 0 bases, J lost 4 bases, and 4 bases stayed unmatched. CDR1 and CDR2 from the germline V gene are SGHDT and YYEEEE. CDR3 coding DNA: TGTGCCAGCAGCTTGGTCCGGGACAGGGCCACTGAAGCTTTCTTT. Translated, it gives CASSLVRDRATEAFF. The full variable domain, completed using reference TRBV5-6 and TRBJ1-1, is DAGVTQSPTHLIKTRGQQVTLRCSPKSGHDTVSWYQQALGQGPQFIFQYYEEEERQRGNFPDRFSGHQFPNYSSELNVNALLLGDSALYLCASSLVRDRATEAFFGQGTRLTVV.

The table lists this clonotype with many counts. This chain links TRBV5-5 with TRBJ2-4, with TRBD1 matching 7 bases. Germline V lookup: CDR1 SGHKS, CDR2 YYEKEE (reference sequence). This CDR3 is 16 amino acids long. The junction had 4 bases not matched to a gene; V was cut back by 1 base and J by 0 bases. The CDR3 here is CASSLRQGLAKNIQYF. The CDR3 nucleotides are TGTGCCAGCAGCTTGAGACAGGGTCTAGCCAAAAACATTCAGTACTTC.

The chain joins TRBV27 to TRBJ1-1; D not certain. Germline values: CDR1 MNHEY, CDR2 SMNVEV (reference sequence). Trimming pared 2 bases from V and 1 base from J, leaving 5 bases between. CDR3 size: 13 residues. CDR3 in DNA: TGTGCCAGCAGTTTAAGTAGGAACACTGAAGCTTTCTTT. Residues: CASSLSRNTEAFF.

V is TRBV3-1 and J is TRBJ1-4; D uncertain. Trimming pared 4 bases from V and 0 bases from J, leaving 9 bases between. This CDR3 is 15 amino acids long. Germline V gene sequence: CDR1 LGHDT, CDR2 YNNKEL (reference sequence). For the CDR3, the DNA is TGTGCCAGCAGCCCGCTGGACGCAACTAATGAAAAACTGTTTTTT. Protein: CASSPLDATNEKLFF.

V usage is TRBV29-1 and J usage is TRBJ2-3, with D possibly called TRBD1 or TRBD2 (5 bases each). Germline CDR1 reads SQVTM; CDR2 reads ANQGSEA. The CDR3 runs 11 residues. The V and J ends lost 7 bases and 11 bases respectively, with 16 bases between them. The CDR3 region is CSAGRISGQYF. The CDR3 nucleotides are TGCAGCGCGGGACGTATTTCAGGGCAGTATTTT.

This clonotype was found many times. V gene TRBV29-1 combines with J gene TRBJ1-1; possible D gene TRBD1, 5 bases. With 6 bases removed from V and 4 bases from J, the gap between germline ends came to 15 bases. This CDR3 comprises 13 residues. The germline gives CDR1 SQVTM, CDR2 ANQGSEA. As DNA, the CDR3 is TGCAGCGTCCCCGACTGGGGGGGCACTGAAGCTTTCTTT. This gives the protein CSVPDWGGTEAFF.

This clonotype appeared a few times. The chain uses TRBV12-3 or TRBV12-4 and TRBJ1-5, with 9 bases that match TRBD1. There are 14 residues in the CDR3. Germline trimming cut 5 bases from V and 5 bases from J; bases unmatched to any gene: 4. This chain's CDR3 is CASSPGQGHQPQHF. CDR3 sequence (DNA): TGTGCCAGCAGTCCTGGACAGGGGCATCAGCCCCAGCATTTT.

This clonotype came up many times. The chain recombines TRBV5-5 with TRBJ1-6; 7 positions agree with TRBD1. V shed 3 bases, J shed 9 bases, and the junction held 6 bases outside the gene matches. Germline assignment: CDR1 SGHKS and CDR2 YYEKEE (reference sequence). This CDR3 spans 14 amino acids. The CDR3 region is CASSSTGFRSPLHF. DNA of the CDR3: TGTGCCAGCAGCTCGACAGGGTTTCGTTCACCCCTCCACTTT. Based on the CDR3 plus reference TRBV5-5 and TRBJ1-6, the full variable domain is DAGVTQSPTHLIKTRGQQVTLRCSPISGHKSVSWYQQVLGQGPQFIFQYYEKEERGRGNFPDRFSARQFPNYSSELNVNALLLGDSALYLCASSSTGFRSPLHFGNGTRLTVT.

Concerning this clonotype itself: This may come from a read error, since a much larger clone is one base off. This rearrangement joins TRBV7-9 to TRBJ2-3, with a possible D match to TRBD2 (6 bases). The V gene lost 5 bases and the J gene lost 5 bases, with 23 bases spanning the gap. The CDR3 contains 17 residues. Germline lookup yields CDR1 SEHNR and CDR2 FQNEAQ (reference sequence). DNA for the CDR3: TGTGCCAGCAGCCCCGGGGCGGGGCTACTTATCCAAGATACGCAGTATTTT. Residues: CASSPGAGLLIQDTQYF.

The gene calls are TRBV7-9 and TRBJ1-1, with D uncertain. From germline, CDR1 is SEHNR and CDR2 FQNEAQ (reference sequence). The CDR3 loop spans 12 amino acids. The V and J ends lost 5 bases and 4 bases respectively, with 8 bases between them. The CDR3 DNA sequence: TGTGCCAGCAGCCAAGGCTCCACTGAAGCTTTCTTT. It codes for CASSQGSTEAFF. The full variable domain, completed using reference TRBV7-9 and TRBJ1-1, is DTGVSQNPRHKITKRGQNVTFRCDPISEHNRLYWYRQTLGQGPEFLTYFQNEAQLEKSRLLSDRFSAERPKGSFSTLEIQRTEQGDSAMYLCASSQGSTEAFFGQGTRLTVV.

The chain joins TRBV6-1 to TRBJ1-2; no clear D gene. Germline loops: CDR1 MNHNS, CDR2 SASEGT. The CDR3 extends over 15 amino acids. V was shortened by 2 bases and J by 7 bases, with 17 bases between the two germline ends. Here the CDR3 reads CASSEISPRFIGYTF. Here the CDR3 DNA reads TGTGCCAGCAGTGAAATTAGCCCCAGGTTTATTGGCTACACCTTC.

The V call is TRBV7-2, the J call TRBJ1-1; D is possibly TRBD1 (5 bases). V shed 1 base and J shed 7 bases, with 10 bases lying between them. The germline V gene has CDR1 SGHTA and CDR2 FQGNSA. This CDR3 comprises 13 residues. For the CDR3, the DNA is TGTGCCAGCAGCTTAGGTACAGGAGTTGAAGCTTTCTTT. It encodes CASSLGTGVEAFF.

In regard to this clonotype: A much larger clone lies a single base off, so this may be a read error. The chain links TRBV5-1 to TRBJ2-3; 7 nucleotides line up with TRBD2. The CDR3 has 14 residues. V dropped 4 bases and J dropped 5; count of bases not matched to a gene: 7. CDR1 and CDR2 (germline): SGHRS, YFSETQ. The CDR3 region is CASSPGLEGDTQYF. DNA for the CDR3: TGCGCCAGCAGCCCCGGACTAGAGGGAGATACGCAGTATTTT.

The chain recombines TRBV19 with TRBJ1-1; D gene uncertain. The germline V and J ends were trimmed by 2 bases and 7 bases, with 8 bases remaining between them. Germline V gene lookup returns CDR1 LNHDA and CDR2 SQIVND (reference sequence). There are 12 residues in the CDR3. The CDR3 spells CASSISGSEAFF. CDR3 DNA sequence: TGTGCCAGTAGTATATCCGGGAGTGAAGCTTTCTTT.

The chain uses TRBV10-3 and TRBJ2-3; D not resolved. This CDR3 contains 19 residues. The V end lost 6 bases, the J end lost 3 bases, and 28 bases lay between the germline ends. Germline V gene data show CDR1 as ENHRY and CDR2 as SYGVKD. The CDR3 region has the DNA TGTGCCATCAGCCCCCGCGGCACTTTACCTCCGGAGAGGACAGATACGCAGTATTTT. The encoded protein is CAISPRGTLPPERTDTQYF.

This chain connects TRBV14 to TRBJ1-2; a weak D match, TRBD1 (5 bases). CDR1 is SGHDN, CDR2 FVKESK, per germline. V was clipped by 4 bases and J by 3 bases, with 9 bases between them. The CDR3 consists of 13 residues. CDR3 sequence reads: CASSPAGYYGYTF. The CDR3 DNA follows: TGTGCCAGCAGCCCCGCAGGGTACTATGGCTACACCTTC.

This clonotype came up many times. The V gene is TRBV5-4, the J gene TRBJ2-7, with D possibly matching TRBD2 (6 bases). The CDR3 length is 15 residues. Trimming left V 1 base short and J 2 bases short, with 13 bases between. Germline-derived CDR1 and CDR2 are SGHNT and YYREEE (reference sequence). CDR3 DNA sequence: TGTGCCAGCAGCTTGCGGGGGACTGGTACCTACGAGCAGTACTTC. Its protein is CASSLRGTGTYEQYF.